Listed below are T cell receptor beta chains from one sample, sequenced in a study of blood T cell repertoires in COVID-19. Assay used: immunoSEQ multiplex PCR; TCRdb lists only in-frame clones, some missing. The data show approximately 240,000 clones, roughly 82% seen once. Sequenced sample: peripheral blood. The origin of the receptors is a woman at least 80 years old with active or convalescent COVID-19. Both conserved end residues are part of each CDR3. A D gene is named only where the DNA matches it firmly. Clone size is shown for a subset of rows, as once, few, many or a class of expanded clone.

D,J,size,V,length,CDR3,DNA
.,TRBJ2-7,.,TRBV19,15,CASSGGQTYSYEQYF,TGTGCCAGTAGTGGAGGACAGACCTATTCCTACGAGCAGTACTTC
.,TRBJ2-7,.,TRBV19,13,CASSMMTAAEQYF,TGTGCCAGTAGCATGATGACAGCCGCCGAGCAGTACTTC
.,TRBJ2-3,.,TRBV7-9,15,CASSSIRDIQDTQYF,TGTGCCAGCAGCTCCATCCGGGACATTCAAGATACGCAGTATTTT
TRBD2,TRBJ2-1,.,TRBV6-4,18,CASSDSGVAGGFYNEQFF,TGTGCCAGCAGTGACTCGGGGGTAGCGGGAGGTTTTTACAATGAGCAGTTCTTC
.,TRBJ1-2,.,TRBV3-1/TRBV3-2,14,CASSQDLLTSGYTF,TGTGCCAGCAGCCAAGATCTCCTGACTAGTGGCTACACCTTC
.,TRBJ2-7,many,TRBV5-1,13,CASSLRSSYEQYF,TGCGCCAGCAGCTTACGGAGCTCCTACGAGCAGTACTTC
.,TRBJ1-1,.,TRBV15,15,CATSRGGGGGTEAFF,TGTGCCACCAGCAGAGGCGGGGGGGGAGGCACTGAAGCTTTCTTT
.,TRBJ2-1,.,TRBV5-1,15,CASSLVVSVTNEQFF,TGCGCCAGCAGCTTGGTTGTTTCCGTTACTAATGAGCAGTTCTTC
TRBD1,TRBJ2-7,.,TRBV29-1,16,CTLTGDRASWGYEQYF,TGCACCCTCACAGGGGACAGGGCCTCGTGGGGCTACGAGCAGTACTTC
TRBD1,TRBJ1-2,few,TRBV3-1/TRBV3-2,12,CASNRDRGGYTF,TGTGCCAGCAACCGGGACAGGGGTGGCTACACCTTC
TRBD1,TRBJ2-7,.,TRBV10-3,16,CATGKPGGTGSYEQYF,TGTGCCACCGGGAAGCCAGGCGGGACAGGGTCCTACGAGCAGTACTTC
.,TRBJ1-6,.,TRBV6-4,14,CASSFGTNNSPLHF,TGTGCCAGCAGCTTTGGAACTAATAATTCACCCCTCCACTTT
.,TRBJ1-5,.,TRBV18,16,CASSTGHLHNNQPQHF,TGTGCCAGCTCAACGGGACATCTTCACAACAATCAGCCCCAGCATTTT
TRBD1,TRBJ2-7,.,TRBV3-1/TRBV3-2,14,CASSLRQGAYEQYF,TGTGCCAGCAGCCTTCGACAGGGGGCCTACGAGCAGTACTTC
.,TRBJ1-1,few,TRBV27,12,CASSFLQGKAFF,TGTGCCAGCAGTTTCCTACAGGGTAAAGCTTTCTTT
.,TRBJ2-5,once,TRBV20-1,13,CSASARSYETQYF,TGCAGTGCTAGTGCCAGGTCTTACGAGACCCAGTACTTC
TRBD2,TRBJ2-7,.,TRBV5-5,15,CASSLVAAGAYEQYF,TGTGCCAGCAGCTTGGTTGCAGCGGGAGCTTACGAGCAGTACTTC
.,TRBJ1-5,.,TRBV2,14,CASSEGRDNQPQHF,TGTGCCAGCAGTGAAGGTCGGGACAATCAGCCCCAGCATTTT
.,TRBJ1-5,.,TRBV4-1,13,CASSQQPDQPQHF,TGCGCCAGCAGCCAACAACCAGATCAGCCCCAGCATTTT
TRBD1,TRBJ1-1,.,TRBV6-5,14,CASSVTGGNTEAFF,TGTGCCAGCAGCGTTACAGGGGGGAACACTGAAGCTTTCTTT
.,TRBJ1-2,few,TRBV30,14,CACPRAGPWNGYTF,TGTGCCTGTCCCCGAGCGGGGCCTTGGAATGGCTACACCTTC
.,TRBJ2-4,.,TRBV7-9,15,CASSLATGAKNIQYF,TGTGCCAGCAGCTTAGCGACAGGAGCCAAAAACATTCAGTACTTC